This T cell receptor (beta chain) was captured by sequencing in a study of cytomegalovirus exposure and HLA in healthy donors. Profiling relied on immunoSEQ multiplex PCR, and the TCRdb table lists in-frame clones only, not all of them. This table holds tens of thousands of clones, about 94% found once. This CDR3 region has 12 residues. J gave up 6 bases and V 7 bases, and 6 bases lay outside the gene matches. Looked up from germline, CDR1 is SEHNR and CDR2 is FQNEAQ (reference sequence). Comment on this clone: Its antigen is currently unknown.

Study conclusions and caveats: Many donors carried some public TCRs, although rarity characterized most TCR sequences.

This sequence originates from a woman in her 30s in good health and CMV-seropositive. The specimen sequenced was PBMCs. J is TRBJ2-7 and V is TRBV7-9, with TRBD2 matching 7 bases. CDR3 protein: CASTRRGVEQYF. DNA of the CDR3: TGTGCCAGCACTCGCCGGGGGGTCGAGCAGTACTTC.